This T cell receptor beta chain was captured in a study of shared clonotypes between healthy human individuals. Findings and limits, study-wide: Sample collection involved blood only; tissue repertoires are likely different.

CD45RO-negative CD8 cells positively selected for CCR7 made up the naive population, which excluded terminally differentiated effector memory CD45RA+ cells. Germline V lookup: CDR1 SGHRS, CDR2 YFSETQ. The CDR3 runs to 13 residues. Between the trimmed V and J ends, which lost 4 bases and 3 bases, there was a span of 9 bases. Sorted-subset replicate PCRs used approximately 200 ng of genomic DNA. This amount corresponded to about 30,000 T cell genomes. Repertoires were generated with immunoSEQ multiplex PCR, while TCRdb's copy carries only in-frame clones and drops some. The sample gives roughly 650,000 clones, roughly 96% of which show up once; about 0.12% is in the top ten. Concerning this clone itself: Its antigen is as yet unknown.

This chain connects TRBV5-1 to TRBJ2-3; TRBD1 is a possible D gene (6 bases). The source is a woman in her twenties or thirties in good health. Sequencing used naive CD8+ T cells sorted from blood. The CDR3, as DNA: TGCGCCAGCAGCGGAACAGGGACAGATACGCAGTATTTT. Translating gives CASSGTGTDTQYF.